The 17 T cell receptor beta chains below all came from one sample that was sequenced in a study of T cells after yellow fever vaccination (dated 2019 in TCRdb). The treatment or condition tag for this specimen amounts to: live attenuated yellow fever vaccine strain. The library relied on 5' RACE. The reads were generated on an Illumina HiSeq 2500. TCRdb reran the public reads through fastp at Q25 and MiXCR, keeping productive beta chains. Every entry covers one CDR3 protein and lists the most common genes and DNA from its rows. The table for this sample lists 300,000 to 400,000 distinct CDR3 sequences; roughly 6.1% of them were counted only once. 15% of the sample lies in the top ten. The sample consisted of PBMCs, taken 5 days after the yellow fever booster vaccination. These receptors all come from a young man who received the YFV17D yellow fever vaccine.

This clonotype has a count of ten or more. The J gene is TRBJ1-1, the V gene TRBV27, with D possibly matching TRBD1 (6 bases). Germline CDR1 MNHEY, CDR2 SMNVEV (reference sequence). Between the trimmed V and J ends, which lost 5 bases and 11 bases, there was a span of 15 bases. The CDR3 is made up of 12 amino acids. CDR3 protein: CASSPNRVSAFF. CDR3 DNA sequence: TGTGCCAGCAGTCCGAACAGGGTAAGCGCTTTCTTT.

V and J are TRBV29-1 and TRBJ1-1; TRBD1 is a possible D gene (5 bases). This CDR3 spans 12 amino acids. Trimming left V 7 bases short and J 1 base short, with 10 bases between. Looked up from germline, CDR1 is SQVTM and CDR2 is ANQGSEA. The CDR3 bases are TGCAGCGGAAAGCAGGGGAACACTGAAGCTTTCTTT. It specifies CSGKQGNTEAFF.

This clonotype was recorded a few times. The genes are TRBV10-2 and TRBJ2-3; TRBD2 matches at 13 bases. V shed 1 base and J 6 bases; nucleotides not matched to a gene: 7. In germline, CDR1 is WSHSY, CDR2 SAAADI. The CDR3 is 17 residues long. The CDR3 protein is CASSEYRTSGRYDTQYF. The CDR3 DNA sequence: TGCGCCAGCAGTGAGTACAGGACTAGCGGGAGATATGATACGCAGTATTTT.

The chain has TRBV12-3 or TRBV12-4 and TRBJ1-1; perhaps TRBD1 as D (5 bases). The V gene lost 6 bases and the J gene lost 2 bases, with 13 bases spanning the gap. There are 14 residues in the CDR3. Here the CDR3 DNA reads TGTGCCAGCAGGCCCGGGACGGTAAACACTGAAGCTTTCTTT. Amino acid sequence: CASRPGTVNTEAFF.

This sequence joins TRBV29-1 and TRBJ2-7; D is undetermined. V was pared by 2 bases and J by 2 bases, with 7 bases between. This CDR3 spans 12 amino acids. CDR1 and CDR2 (germline): SQVTM, ANQGSEA. The DNA of the CDR3 is TGCAGCGTTGAAATAGTCCCCTACGAGCAGTACTTC. Translated, it gives CSVEIVPYEQYF.

This clonotype was picked up many times. V usage is TRBV7-6 and J usage is TRBJ2-3; 12 bases match TRBD2. Trimming removed 6 bases from V and 7 bases from J; junction bases left unmatched: 8. This CDR3 region has 15 residues. In germline, CDR1 is SGHVS, CDR2 FNYEAQ. CDR3 sequence: CASRQLAGGANTQYF. CDR3 DNA sequence: TGTGCCAGCAGGCAACTAGCGGGAGGAGCTAATACGCAGTATTTT.

The chain couples TRBV11-2 to TRBJ2-5, with 7 nucleotides matching TRBD1. CDR3 length equals 16 residues. The J segment lost 1 base and the V segment lost 5 bases, leaving 10 bases of the junction unmatched. Looked up from germline, CDR1 is SGHAT and CDR2 is FQNNGV. CDR3 DNA sequence: TGTGCCAGCAGCCCCAATCCGGGGACAGCCCAAGAGACCCAGTACTTC. Its protein is CASSPNPGTAQETQYF.

This clonotype came up a few times. The chain couples TRBV11-2 to TRBJ2-7; maybe TRBD1 (6 bases). CDR3 length: 16 amino acids. The V gene lost 5 bases and the J gene lost 4 bases, with 21 bases spanning the gap. CDR1 is SGHAT and CDR2 is FQNNGV in the germline V gene. The CDR3 region is CASSETGTFRFYEQYF. The CDR3 DNA reads as TGTGCCAGCAGCGAAACCGGGACATTCCGTTTTTACGAGCAGTACTTC.

A remark on this clonotype: One base away lies a much larger clone, so this may be a sequencing read error. Since the CDR3 does not end with the conserved phenylalanine or tryptophan, this likely comes from a read error. The chain carries TRBV20-1 and TRBJ2-5; perhaps TRBD2 as D (6 bases). CDR3 size: 12 residues. Trimming removed 5 bases at V and 1 base at J, with 8 bases between. Germline V lookup: CDR1 DFQATT, CDR2 SNEGSKA (reference sequence). The CDR3 coding sequence is TGCAGTGCTCGCGGGACCCAAGAGACCCAGTACTCC. Translating gives CSARGTQETQYS.

This clonotype showed up just a few times. CDR3 coding DNA: TGTGCCAGTAGTATGCAGCAGGGGGACCAGCCCCAGCATTTT. Its translation: CASSMQQGDQPQHF. The rearrangement joins TRBV19 to TRBJ1-5; 7 bases match TRBD1. Germline trimming cut 3 bases from V and 7 bases from J; bases unmatched to any gene: 6. CDR1 and CDR2 from the germline V gene are LNHDA and SQIVND (reference sequence). This CDR3 has 14 amino acids.

Many counts were recorded for this clonotype. The chain links TRBV18 to TRBJ2-3; D ambiguous. The CDR3 length is 16 residues. CDR1 is KGHSH and CDR2 is LQKENI in the germline V gene. V was shortened by 3 bases and J by 3 bases, with 16 bases between the two germline ends. The CDR3 region has the DNA TGTGCCAGCTCACCTCAGACTGCGCCCGGGACAGATACGCAGTATTTT. Translated: CASSPQTAPGTDTQYF. Filled out from reference TRBV18 and TRBJ2-3, the complete variable domain reads NAGVMQNPRHLVRRRGQEARLRCSPMKGHSHVYWYRQLPEEGLKFMVYLQKENIIDESGMPKERFSAEFPKEGPSILRIQQVVRGDSAAYFCASSPQTAPGTDTQYFGPGTRLTVL.

This clonotype has more than one count but fewer than ten. The chain links TRBV5-6 to TRBJ2-1; D may be TRBD2 (7 bases). This CDR3 region has 16 residues. V lost 4 bases and J 5 bases, leaving 19 bases between the germline ends. Looked up from germline, CDR1 is SGHDT and CDR2 is YYEEEE. The CDR3 sequence is CASSPMPRGGDNEQFF. For the CDR3, the DNA is TGTGCCAGCAGCCCGATGCCGAGAGGGGGGGACAATGAGCAGTTCTTC.

This clonotype occurred many times. The rearrangement joins TRBV7-2 to TRBJ2-3; D is undetermined. The CDR3 sequence is 15 residues long. V was shortened by 4 bases and J by 4 bases, with 15 bases between the two germline ends. Germline CDR1 and CDR2: SGHTA and FQGNSA. This CDR3 reads CASSSESAPADTQYF. Written as DNA, the CDR3 is TGTGCCAGCAGCTCGGAAAGTGCTCCGGCAGATACGCAGTATTTT.

This clonotype was counted many times. The rearrangement uses TRBV18 and TRBJ2-7, with D perhaps matching TRBD2 (6 bases). The germline V gene encodes CDR1 KGHSH and CDR2 LQKENI. The CDR3 is 14 residues long. V shed 4 bases and J shed 4 bases, with 14 bases lying between them. The CDR3 protein is CASSLSQEGYEQYF. The CDR3 bases are TGTGCCAGCTCACTTTCCCAGGAGGGTTACGAGCAGTACTTC.

This clonotype was recorded at least ten times. The gene calls are TRBV27 and TRBJ2-1; D might be TRBD1 or TRBD2, each matching 6 bases. The CDR3 contains 15 residues. V lost 7 bases to trimming and J lost 2 bases, with 15 bases between them. Germline V lookup: CDR1 MNHEY, CDR2 SMNVEV (reference sequence). The CDR3 region is CASTPPGGPYNEQFF. Written as DNA, the CDR3 is TGTGCCAGCACCCCCCCTGGGGGGCCCTACAATGAGCAGTTCTTC.

Remarks on this clonotype: One end of the junction does not line up with germline, which may come from a read error. The chain is built from TRBV20-1 and TRBJ1-2; no reliable D call. Germline values: CDR1 DFQATT, CDR2 SNEGSKA (reference sequence). The CDR3 is made up of 12 amino acids. The CDR3 region is CSASPRYNGYNF. The CDR3 nucleotides read TGCAGTGCTAGTCCCAGGTACAATGGCTACAACTTC.

Many counts were recorded for this clonotype. The chain has TRBV11-2 and TRBJ2-3, with 8 bases fitting TRBD1. V gave up 4 bases and J gave up 0 bases; unmatched junction bases: 15. This CDR3 contains 19 residues. Germline V gene data show CDR1 as SGHAT and CDR2 as FQNNGV. CDR3 coding DNA: TGTGCCAGCAGCTCGAGGACAGGGATGATTGGGATTAGCACAGATACGCAGTATTTT. It specifies CASSSRTGMIGISTDTQYF.